This T cell receptor (beta chain) was recovered during a study of blood T cell repertoires in COVID-19. Study-level background: Whether acute or convalescent, the COVID-19 samples came from the United States, Italy and Spain. T cells, B-cell-depleted T cells, or PBMCs provided the cDNA or gDNA that served as material.

Per the original data handling: By means of reference gene primer amplification, nucleated cell counts were estimated. Produced via immunoSEQ multiplex PCR; TCRdb's table is partial and in-frame only. Clone size and the V and J calls come from that table; the DNA yielded D and trimming. Here the sample spans fewer than 250,000 clones, about nine tenths being singletons. V gave up 7 bases and J gave up 6 bases; unmatched junction bases: 4. The CDR3 spans 13 residues. CDR1 is LNHDA, CDR2 SQIVND, per germline (reference sequence). The V and J genes are TRBV19 and TRBJ2-1; 9 nucleotides line up with TRBD2. This TCR derives from a woman aged 60-70 years with acute or convalescent COVID-19. Sequencing used peripheral blood. The CDR3 reads CASKLAGVNEQFF. In DNA form, the CDR3 reads TGTGCCAGTAAATTAGCGGGAGTCAATGAGCAGTTCTTC.